This TCR beta chain was sequenced in a study of cytomegalovirus exposure and HLA in healthy donors. On this clone itself: Its antigen is currently unknown.

Germline V gives CDR1 MNHEY, CDR2 SMNVEV (reference sequence). The CDR3 has 14 amino acids. V lost 6 bases and J lost 5, with 13 bases in between. Researchers ran the PCR with 60 Vbeta and 13 Jbeta primers. Repertoires were generated with immunoSEQ multiplex PCR, while TCRdb's copy carries only in-frame clones and drops some. The sample holds over 110,000 clones, over 75% seen once. General study findings and limits: When a later analysis was performed, an Asian-associated ancestry cluster reportedly had fewer N-insertions than the roughly 730-donor mean. The study carried out a later analysis of TCR beta sequences. It associated around 17,000 of them with specific HLA alleles at a false discovery rate of 0.05.

The sample consisted of PBMCs. The genes are TRBV27 and TRBJ2-2; D gene ambiguous. The receptor comes from a male donor in good health and CMV-seronegative. The CDR3 sequence: CASRMRPFTGELFF. The CDR3 DNA follows: TGTGCCAGCAGGATGAGGCCCTTTACCGGGGAGCTGTTTTTT.